This T cell receptor (beta chain) was captured in a study of blood T cell repertoires in COVID-19. CDR1 is SGDLS, CDR2 YYNGEE, per germline. V was cut by 4 bases and J by 6 bases, with 12 bases left in between. CDR3 length: 13 amino acids. Membership in each cohort depended on participant-reported clinical history. TCRdb's copy holds only in-frame clones and misses some; the assay was immunoSEQ multiplex PCR. This sample has a few hundred thousand clones, with 80% to 90% found just once. The sequenced sample consisted of PBMCs or T cells enriched from blood (not recorded which). The chain is built from TRBV9 and TRBJ2-3; D is unresolved. The origin of this receptor is a woman aged 40 to 49 with acute COVID-19. CDR3 DNA: TGTGCCAGCAGCTTGCCCCCCGGGGATACGCAGTATTTT. It translates to CASSLPPGDTQYF.